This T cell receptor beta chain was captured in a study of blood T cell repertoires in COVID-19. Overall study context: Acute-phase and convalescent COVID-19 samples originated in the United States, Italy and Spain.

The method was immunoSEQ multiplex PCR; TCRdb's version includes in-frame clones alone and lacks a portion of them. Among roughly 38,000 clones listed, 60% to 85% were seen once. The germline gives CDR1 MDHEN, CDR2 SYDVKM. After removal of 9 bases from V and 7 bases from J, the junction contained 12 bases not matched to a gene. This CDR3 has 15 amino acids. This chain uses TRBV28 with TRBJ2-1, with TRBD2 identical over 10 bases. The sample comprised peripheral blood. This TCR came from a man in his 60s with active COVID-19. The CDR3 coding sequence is TGTGCCAGTTCCCGTCCTAGCGGGAGAGGAAATGAGCAGTTCTTC. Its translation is CASSRPSGRGNEQFF. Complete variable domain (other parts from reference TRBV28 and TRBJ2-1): DVKVTQSSRYLVKRTGEKVFLECVQDMDHENMFWYRQDPGLGLRLIYFSYDVKMKEKGDIPEGYSVSREKKERFSLILESASTNQTSMYLCASSRPSGRGNEQFFGPGTRLTVL.